This record concerns one TCR beta chain sequence. V dropped 5 bases and J dropped 0 bases, with 22 bases sitting between them. Per the germline V gene, CDR1 is MNHEY and CDR2 is SMNVEV (reference sequence). The CDR3 is made up of 19 amino acids. This record belongs to a study of blood T cell repertoires in COVID-19. About the study: COVID-19 samples from acute and convalescent phases originated in the United States, Italy and Spain. PBMCs, B-cell-depleted T cells, or T cells were the source of the cDNA or gDNA that made up the material.

Original data processing: Scientists estimated how many nucleated cells there were by amplifying reference gene primers. The protocol was immunoSEQ multiplex PCR, while the TCRdb copy is restricted to in-frame clones and leaves out a portion. V, J and clone size are those of that table, while D and trimming were read from the DNA. The sample shows some 90,000 clones, about 70% of them seen only once. The clonotype was recovered from an older woman in a cohort sampled during active or convalescent COVID-19. The specimen sequenced was peripheral blood. The gene calls are TRBV27 and TRBJ1-4; tentatively, D is TRBD1 (6 bases). CDR3 sequence reads: CASSIAPERGGATNEKLFF. DNA of the CDR3: TGTGCCAGCAGTATAGCTCCCGAAAGGGGGGGGGCAACTAATGAAAAACTGTTTTTT.